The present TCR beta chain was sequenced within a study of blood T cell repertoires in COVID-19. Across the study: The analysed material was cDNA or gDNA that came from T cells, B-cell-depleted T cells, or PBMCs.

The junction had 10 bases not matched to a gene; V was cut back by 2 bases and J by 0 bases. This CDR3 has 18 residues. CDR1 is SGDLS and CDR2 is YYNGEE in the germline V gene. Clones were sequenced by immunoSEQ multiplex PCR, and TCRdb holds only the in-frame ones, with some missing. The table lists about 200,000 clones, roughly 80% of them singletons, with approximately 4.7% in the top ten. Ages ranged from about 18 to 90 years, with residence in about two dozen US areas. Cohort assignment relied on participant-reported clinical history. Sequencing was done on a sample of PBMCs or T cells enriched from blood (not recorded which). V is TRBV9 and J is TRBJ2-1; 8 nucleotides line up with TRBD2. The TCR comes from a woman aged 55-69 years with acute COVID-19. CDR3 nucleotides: TGTGCCAGCAGCGTCCTAACTAGCGGCCGGAGCTCCTACAATGAGCAGTTCTTC. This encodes CASSVLTSGRSSYNEQFF.